The 26 T cell receptor beta chains presented below share a single source sample, sequenced in a study of cytomegalovirus exposure and HLA in healthy donors. Use of 60 Vbeta and 13 Jbeta primers characterized the PCR. Libraries were prepared by immunoSEQ multiplex PCR; TCRdb keeps only in-frame clonotypes and omits some of them. The sample shows some 48,000 clones, 80% of them seen only once. What was sequenced was PBMCs. The receptors were sampled from a man under 40 in good health and CMV-seropositive.

This chain uses TRBV28 with TRBJ1-2; D may be TRBD1 (5 bases). CDR1 is MDHEN, CDR2 SYDVKM, per germline. V was cut by 6 bases and J by 2 bases, with 10 bases left in between. The CDR3 covers 13 residues. The CDR3, as DNA: TGTGCCAGCAGCCTTACAGGAAACTATGGCTACACCTTC. Its protein product is CASSLTGNYGYTF.

The chain links TRBV7-2 to TRBJ2-7; 8 bases are a match to TRBD1. Trimming at V came to 5 bases and at J to 2 bases, leaving 8 bases not matched to a gene. From germline, CDR1 is SGHTA and CDR2 FQGNSA. This CDR3 spans 15 amino acids. Here the CDR3 DNA reads TGTGCCAGCAGCGCCCGACAGGGGATACCCTACGAGCAGTACTTC. It codes for CASSARQGIPYEQYF. The complete variable domain, with remaining parts taken from reference TRBV7-2 and TRBJ2-7, reads GAGVSQSPSNKVTEKGKDVELRCDPISGHTALYWYRQSLGQGLEFLIYFQGNSAPDKSGLPSDRFSAERTGGSVSTLTIQRTQQEDSAVYLCASSARQGIPYEQYFGPGTRLTVT.

The chain employs TRBV2 and TRBJ2-7; D might be TRBD1 (5 bases). The CDR3 consists of 13 residues. Per the germline V gene, CDR1 is SNHLY and CDR2 is FYNNEI. V lost 2 bases to trimming and J lost 7 bases, with 12 bases between them. CDR3 nucleotides: TGTGCCAGCAGTGAACCTTTCAGGGAAGAGCAGTACTTC. Amino acid sequence: CASSEPFREEQYF. The full variable domain, completed using reference TRBV2 and TRBJ2-7, is EPEVTQTPSHQVTQMGQEVILRCVPISNHLYFYWYRQILGQKVEFLVSFYNNEISEKSEIFDDQFSVERPDGSNFTLKIRSTKLEDSAMYFCASSEPFREEQYFGPGTRLTVT.

This rearrangement joins TRBV28 to TRBJ2-5, with D tentatively TRBD2 (7 bases). Trimming took off 5 bases at V and 5 bases at J, with 15 bases between the two ends. Germline V CDR1 and CDR2: MDHEN, SYDVKM. This CDR3 comprises 14 residues. CDR3 sequence reads: CASSTPGGRETQYF. DNA of the CDR3: TGTGCCAGCAGTACCCCCGGGGGGCGGGAGACCCAGTACTTC.

The chain carries TRBV15 and TRBJ2-7; the match to TRBD1 covers 9 bases. J gave up 5 bases and V 3 bases, and 11 bases lay outside the gene matches. The CDR3 has 16 residues. The germline gives CDR1 LNHNV, CDR2 YYDKDF (reference sequence). The CDR3: CATSRMGQGLLNEQYF. The CDR3 DNA reads as TGTGCCACCAGCAGGATGGGACAGGGTCTTTTAAACGAGCAGTACTTC.

The chain couples TRBV9 to TRBJ2-3; TRBD2 matches 16 bases. V was clipped by 3 bases and J by 6 bases; unmatched bases: 13. CDR3 length: 19 residues. Germline lookup yields CDR1 SGDLS and CDR2 YYNGEE. For the CDR3, the DNA is TGTGCCAGCAGCGAACGCCCGGGACTAGCGGGGGGGCCCGGCGATACGCAGTATTTT. Protein sequence: CASSERPGLAGGPGDTQYF.

The rearrangement uses TRBV28 and TRBJ1-5, with D possibly being TRBD1 (5 bases). The CDR3 loop spans 14 amino acids. V was cut by 7 bases and J by 5 bases, with 15 bases left in between. The germline V gene has CDR1 MDHEN and CDR2 SYDVKM. CDR3 bases: TGTGCCAGCACCAGGAGGGGTCGGGATCAGCCCCAGCATTTT. This encodes CASTRRGRDQPQHF. Full variable domain (remainder filled in from reference TRBV28 and TRBJ1-5): DVKVTQSSRYLVKRTGEKVFLECVQDMDHENMFWYRQDPGLGLRLIYFSYDVKMKEKGDIPEGYSVSREKKERFSLILESASTNQTSMYLCASTRRGRDQPQHFGDGTRLSIL.

The chain couples TRBV27 to TRBJ1-5; D is uncertain. Germline V lookup: CDR1 MNHEY, CDR2 SMNVEV (reference sequence). The CDR3 runs to 14 residues. V lost 3 bases and J lost 5, with 11 bases in between. CDR3 amino acids: CASSLSGPYQPQHF. The CDR3 DNA reads as TGTGCCAGCAGTTTGAGCGGACCTTATCAGCCCCAGCATTTT.

This clone showed up just once. The rearrangement uses TRBV19 and TRBJ2-5; 8 bases are a match to TRBD1. V lost 5 bases and J lost 1; bases outside the gene matches: 9. The germline CDR1 and CDR2 sequences are LNHDA and SQIVND (reference sequence). The CDR3 runs 16 residues. In DNA form, the CDR3 reads TGTGCCAGTAGTGCCCGGGACAGGCTGTCCCAAGAGACCCAGTACTTC. It specifies CASSARDRLSQETQYF.

The gene calls are TRBV5-4 and TRBJ1-4, with D possibly TRBD1 on 5 matching bases. The CDR3 extends over 14 amino acids. Trimming cost V 1 base and J 8 bases, with 12 bases left between them. Germline CDR1 and CDR2: SGHNT and YYREEE (reference sequence). The DNA of the CDR3 is TGTGCCAGCAGCTTGCGTCAGGGTGGCGAAAAACTGTTTTTT. This sequence encodes CASSLRQGGEKLFF.

This clone has only one observation. The J gene is TRBJ1-2, the V gene TRBV13; D uncertain. The germline V gene has CDR1 PRHDT and CDR2 FYEKMQ (reference sequence). Trimming took off 4 bases at V and 6 bases at J, with 9 bases between the two ends. The CDR3 covers 12 residues. CDR3 DNA sequence: TGTGCCAGCAGCTCCAACTTCGATGGCTACACCTTC. Encoded protein: CASSSNFDGYTF.

CDR3 residues: CASSQAGGITQYF. CDR3 nucleotides: TGTGCCAGCAGCCAAGCAGGAGGGATTACGCAGTATTTT. This chain connects TRBV14 to TRBJ2-3, with TRBD2 as a possible D gene (6 bases). The CDR3 runs 13 residues. CDR1 SGHDN and CDR2 FVKESK come from the germline V gene. Trimming left V 1 base short and J 8 bases short, with 10 bases between.

The chain combines TRBV10-3 with TRBJ2-1; 9 nucleotides line up with TRBD2. CDR3 length equals 14 residues. Germline loops: CDR1 ENHRY, CDR2 SYGVKD. Trimming cost V 3 bases and J 7 bases; bases outside gene matches: 4. CDR3 nucleotide sequence: TGTGCCATCAGTGAAGCGGGGGGCGGGAATGAGCAGTTCTTC. Translated, it gives CAISEAGGGNEQFF.

The chain has TRBV6-5 and TRBJ1-4, with 7 positions matching TRBD1. The ends lost 10 bases at V and 8 bases at J; junction bases unmatched: 10. CDR3 length equals 13 residues. Germline loops: CDR1 MNHEY, CDR2 SVGAGI. CDR3 region: CATTVQGLEKLFF. In nucleotides, the CDR3 is TGTGCCACGACCGTACAGGGGCTCGAAAAACTGTTTTTT.

The chain carries TRBV28 and TRBJ2-1; D gene unclear. V was cut by 8 bases and J by 6 bases, with 8 bases left in between. The length of the CDR3 is 11 residues. Germline CDR1 and CDR2: MDHEN and SYDVKM. DNA for the CDR3: TGTGCCAGCGGGCCGCCCAATGAGCAGTTCTTC. This translates into CASGPPNEQFF.

This clone was picked up a small number of times. The chain links TRBV11-2 to TRBJ1-2; perhaps TRBD1 as D (5 bases). Germline V gene lookup returns CDR1 SGHAT and CDR2 FQNNGV. The CDR3 extends over 14 amino acids. Trimming removed 2 bases from V and 1 base from J, with 8 bases in between. CDR3 residues: CASSLMGLNYGYTF. The CDR3 bases are TGTGCCAGCAGCTTAATGGGACTTAACTATGGCTACACCTTC.

The rearrangement uses TRBV4-1 and TRBJ2-1, with 11 bases that match TRBD1. This CDR3 contains 15 residues. Germline trimming cut 3 bases from V and 7 bases from J; bases unmatched to any gene: 5. Germline V gene data show CDR1 as MGHRA and CDR2 as YSYEKL. As DNA, the CDR3 is TGCGCCAGCAGCCAGACTGGGACAGGGGGTAATGAGCAGTTCTTC. Amino acids: CASSQTGTGGNEQFF.

Only one count was recorded for this clone. The chain couples TRBV7-6 to TRBJ2-2; 7 bases agree with TRBD2. CDR1 and CDR2 from the germline V gene are SGHVS and FNYEAQ. V was clipped by 8 bases and J by 5 bases; unmatched bases: 8. CDR3 length: 14 residues. CDR3 sequence: CASSWTSNTGELFF. The CDR3 bases are TGTGCCAGCTCTTGGACTAGTAATACCGGGGAGCTGTTTTTT.

The genes are TRBV5-1 and TRBJ2-7, with 8 positions matching TRBD1. V lost 4 bases to trimming and J lost 1 base; unmatched junction nucleotides: 4. Germline V lookup: CDR1 SGHRS, CDR2 YFSETQ. The CDR3 extends over 14 amino acids. The CDR3 reads CASSTGTGSYEQYF. Written as DNA, the CDR3 is TGCGCCAGCAGCACCGGGACAGGATCCTACGAGCAGTACTTC. The full variable domain, completed using reference TRBV5-1 and TRBJ2-7, is KAGVTQTPRYLIKTRGQQVTLSCSPISGHRSVSWYQQTPGQGLQFLFEYFSETQRNKGNFPGRFSGRQFSNSRSEMNVSTLELGDSALYLCASSTGTGSYEQYFGPGTRLTVT.

The V gene is TRBV7-9, the J gene TRBJ2-7; tentatively, D is TRBD1 (5 bases). The germline gives CDR1 SEHNR, CDR2 FQNEAQ (reference sequence). This CDR3 has 13 amino acids. Trimming cost V 9 bases and J 0 bases, with 12 bases left between them. The CDR3 DNA reads TGTGCCAGACAGGCCCTAAGCTCCTACGAGCAGTACTTC. It encodes CARQALSSYEQYF.

The chain links TRBV9 to TRBJ2-3, with D possibly being TRBD1 (6 bases). The CDR3 runs 15 residues. Germline-derived CDR1 and CDR2 are SGDLS and YYNGEE. Trimming stripped 0 bases from V and 3 bases from J, with 11 bases between. The chain's CDR3 is CASSVGGQYTDTQYF. CDR3 bases: TGTGCCAGCAGCGTAGGGGGGCAGTATACAGATACGCAGTATTTT.

This chain links TRBV5-8 with TRBJ2-3, with a tentative D call TRBD1 (6 bases). Trimming took 0 bases from V and 3 from J, leaving 17 bases between them. CDR3 length: 17 residues. Germline loops: CDR1 SGHTS, CDR2 YDEGEE. The DNA for the CDR3 is TGTGCCAGCAGCTTGGGACTGGGGGCCCCAGGGACAGATACGCAGTATTTT. It yields the protein CASSLGLGAPGTDTQYF.

V is TRBV14 and J is TRBJ1-2; D uncertain. Trimming cost V 0 bases and J 4 bases, with 9 bases left between them. The CDR3 runs to 14 residues. Germline V CDR1 and CDR2: SGHDN, FVKESK. As DNA, the CDR3 is TGTGCCAGCAGCCAAGAGATGGTCGGCTATGGCTACACCTTC. Encoded protein: CASSQEMVGYGYTF.

The table lists this clone with a few counts. The rearrangement joins TRBV9 to TRBJ1-2; 8 nucleotides line up with TRBD1. The CDR3 loop spans 15 amino acids. The germline gives CDR1 SGDLS, CDR2 YYNGEE. After removal of 3 bases from V and 1 base from J, the junction contained 5 bases not matched to a gene. The CDR3 bases are TGTGCCAGCAGCGAGACAGGGGCAGGTAACTATGGCTACACCTTC. This codes for CASSETGAGNYGYTF. The whole variable domain, filled in from reference TRBV9 and TRBJ1-2, reads DSGVTQTPKHLITATGQRVTLRCSPRSGDLSVYWYQQSLDQGLQFLIQYYNGEERAKGNILERFSAQQFPDLHSELNLSSLELGDSALYFCASSETGAGNYGYTFGSGTRLTVV.

V is TRBV18 and J is TRBJ1-6; 8 bases agree with TRBD1. Germline CDR1 reads KGHSH; CDR2 reads LQKENI. V was pared by 2 bases and J by 5 bases, with 8 bases of the junction left unmatched. CDR3 length: 17 amino acids. CDR3 DNA: TGTGCCAGCTCACCATATGCCCCAGGGGGCGATAATTCACCCCTCCACTTT. Protein sequence: CASSPYAPGGDNSPLHF.

V is TRBV9 and J is TRBJ2-1; D is perhaps TRBD2 (6 bases). V was clipped by 0 bases and J by 5 bases, with 18 bases between them. The germline V gene has CDR1 SGDLS and CDR2 YYNGEE. The CDR3 has 17 amino acids. The CDR3 here is CASSVVGGALGNNEQFF. The CDR3, as DNA: TGTGCCAGCAGCGTAGTTGGAGGGGCCCTCGGGAACAATGAGCAGTTCTTC.